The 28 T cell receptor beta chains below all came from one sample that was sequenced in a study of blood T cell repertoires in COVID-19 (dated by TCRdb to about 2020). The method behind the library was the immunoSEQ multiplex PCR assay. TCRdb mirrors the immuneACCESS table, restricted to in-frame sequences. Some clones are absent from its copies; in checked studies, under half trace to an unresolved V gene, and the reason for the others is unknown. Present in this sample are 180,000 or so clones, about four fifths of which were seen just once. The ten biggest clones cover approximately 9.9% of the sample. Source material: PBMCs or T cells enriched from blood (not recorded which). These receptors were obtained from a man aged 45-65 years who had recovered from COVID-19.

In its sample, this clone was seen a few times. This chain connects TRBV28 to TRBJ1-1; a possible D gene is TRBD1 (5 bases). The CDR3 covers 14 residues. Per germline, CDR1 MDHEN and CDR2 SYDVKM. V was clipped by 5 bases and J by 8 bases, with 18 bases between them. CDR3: CASSPREGSREAFF. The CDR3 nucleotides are TGTGCCAGCAGTCCCAGGGAGGGAAGCCGGGAAGCTTTCTTT.

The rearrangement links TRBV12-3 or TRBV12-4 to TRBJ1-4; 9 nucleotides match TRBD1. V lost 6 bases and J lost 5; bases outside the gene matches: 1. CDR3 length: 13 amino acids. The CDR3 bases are TGTGCCAGCAGGACAGGGGGAAATGAAAAACTGTTTTTT. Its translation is CASRTGGNEKLFF.

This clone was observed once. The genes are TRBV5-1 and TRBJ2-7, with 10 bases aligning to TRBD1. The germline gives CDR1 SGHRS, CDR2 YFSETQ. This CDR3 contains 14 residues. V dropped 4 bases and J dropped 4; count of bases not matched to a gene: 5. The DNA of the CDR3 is TGCGCCAGCAGCCACCGGGACAGGGGTTACGAGCAGTACTTC. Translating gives CASSHRDRGYEQYF.

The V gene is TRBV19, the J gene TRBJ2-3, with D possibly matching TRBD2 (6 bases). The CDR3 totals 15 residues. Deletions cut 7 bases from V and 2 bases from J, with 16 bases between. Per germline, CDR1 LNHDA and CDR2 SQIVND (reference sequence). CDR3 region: CASNSRETITDTQYF. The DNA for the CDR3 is TGTGCCAGTAATTCTCGGGAGACCATCACAGATACGCAGTATTTT.

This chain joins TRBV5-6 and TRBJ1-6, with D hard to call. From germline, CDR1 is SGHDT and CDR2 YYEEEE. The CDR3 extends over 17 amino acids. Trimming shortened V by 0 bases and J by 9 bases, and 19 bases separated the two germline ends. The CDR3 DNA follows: TGTGCCAGCAGCTTGGGGCTCTGGGCACCCGCCGGTTCACCCCTCCACTTT. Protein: CASSLGLWAPAGSPLHF.

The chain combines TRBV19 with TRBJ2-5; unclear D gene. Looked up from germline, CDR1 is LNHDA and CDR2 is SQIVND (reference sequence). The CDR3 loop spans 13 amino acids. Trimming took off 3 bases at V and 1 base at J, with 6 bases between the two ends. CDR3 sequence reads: CASSIHSQETQYF. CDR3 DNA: TGTGCCAGTAGTATTCACAGCCAAGAGACCCAGTACTTC.

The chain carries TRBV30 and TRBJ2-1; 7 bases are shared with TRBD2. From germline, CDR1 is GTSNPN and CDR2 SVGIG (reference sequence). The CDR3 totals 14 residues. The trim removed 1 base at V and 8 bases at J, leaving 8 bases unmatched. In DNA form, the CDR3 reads TGTGCCTGGAGTGCGCCCGGGGGGTTAGATGAGCAGTTCTTC. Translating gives CAWSAPGGLDEQFF.

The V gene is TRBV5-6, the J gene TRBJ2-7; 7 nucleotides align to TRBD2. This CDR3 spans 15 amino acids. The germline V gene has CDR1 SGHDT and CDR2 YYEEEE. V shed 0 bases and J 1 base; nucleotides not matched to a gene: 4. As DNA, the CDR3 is TGTGCCAGCAGCTTGGTCCCGGGAGGATCCTACGAGCAGTACTTC. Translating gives CASSLVPGGSYEQYF.

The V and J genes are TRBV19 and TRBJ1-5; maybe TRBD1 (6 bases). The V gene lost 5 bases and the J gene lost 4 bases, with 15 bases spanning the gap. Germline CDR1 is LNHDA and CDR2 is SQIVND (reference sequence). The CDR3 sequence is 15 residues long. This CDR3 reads CASSPLVGANQPQHF. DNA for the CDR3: TGTGCCAGTAGTCCTCTTGTGGGGGCGAATCAGCCCCAGCATTTT.

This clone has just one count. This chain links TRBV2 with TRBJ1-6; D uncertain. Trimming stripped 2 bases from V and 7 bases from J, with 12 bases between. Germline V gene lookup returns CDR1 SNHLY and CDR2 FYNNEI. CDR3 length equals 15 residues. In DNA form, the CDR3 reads TGTGCCAGCAGTGAATCACAGATAGAGAATTCACCCCTCCACTTT. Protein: CASSESQIENSPLHF.

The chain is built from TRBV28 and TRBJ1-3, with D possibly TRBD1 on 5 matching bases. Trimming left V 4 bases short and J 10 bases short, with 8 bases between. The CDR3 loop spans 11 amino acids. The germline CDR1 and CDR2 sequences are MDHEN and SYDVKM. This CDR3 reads CASSSTGTIYF. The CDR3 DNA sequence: TGTGCCAGCAGTTCCACAGGTACCATATATTTT.

CDR3 residues: CASRRSSYEQYF. CDR3 DNA: TGTGCCAGCAGACGGTCCTCCTACGAGCAGTACTTC. The chain carries TRBV28 and TRBJ2-7; D gene ambiguous. V was shortened by 6 bases and J by 0 bases, with 6 bases between the two germline ends. Germline V lookup: CDR1 MDHEN, CDR2 SYDVKM. There are 12 residues in the CDR3. Full variable domain (remainder filled in from reference TRBV28 and TRBJ2-7): DVKVTQSSRYLVKRTGEKVFLECVQDMDHENMFWYRQDPGLGLRLIYFSYDVKMKEKGDIPEGYSVSREKKERFSLILESASTNQTSMYLCASRRSSYEQYFGPGTRLTVT.

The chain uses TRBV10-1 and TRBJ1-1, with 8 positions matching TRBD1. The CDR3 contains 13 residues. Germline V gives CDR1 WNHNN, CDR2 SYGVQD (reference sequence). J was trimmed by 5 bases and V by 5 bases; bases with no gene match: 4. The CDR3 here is CASSLTGETEAFF. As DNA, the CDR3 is TGCGCCAGCAGTTTGACAGGGGAGACTGAAGCTTTCTTT.

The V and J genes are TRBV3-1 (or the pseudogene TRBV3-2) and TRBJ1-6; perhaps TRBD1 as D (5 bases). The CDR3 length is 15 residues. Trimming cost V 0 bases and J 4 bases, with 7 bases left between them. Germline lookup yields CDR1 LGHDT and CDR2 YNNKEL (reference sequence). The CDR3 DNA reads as TGTGCCAGCAGCCAAGATCGGGGGTATAATTCACCCCTCCACTTT. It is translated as CASSQDRGYNSPLHF.

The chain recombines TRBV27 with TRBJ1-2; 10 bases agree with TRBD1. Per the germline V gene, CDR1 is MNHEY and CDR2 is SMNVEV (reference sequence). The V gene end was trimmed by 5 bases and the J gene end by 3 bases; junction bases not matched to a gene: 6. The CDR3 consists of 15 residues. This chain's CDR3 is CASSPIGQGDYGYTF. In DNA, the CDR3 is TGTGCCAGCAGTCCCATCGGACAGGGGGACTATGGCTACACCTTC.

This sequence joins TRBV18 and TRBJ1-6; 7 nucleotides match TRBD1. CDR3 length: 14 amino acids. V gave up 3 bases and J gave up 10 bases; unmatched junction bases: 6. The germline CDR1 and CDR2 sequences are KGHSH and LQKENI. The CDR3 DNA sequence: TGTGCCAGCTCACCGGACAGGCCTCTATCACCCCTCCACTTT. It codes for CASSPDRPLSPLHF.

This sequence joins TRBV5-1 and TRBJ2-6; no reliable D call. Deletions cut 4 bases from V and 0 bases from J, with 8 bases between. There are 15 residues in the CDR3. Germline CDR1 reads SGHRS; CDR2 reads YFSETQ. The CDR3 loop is CASSQNPSGANVLTF. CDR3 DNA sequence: TGCGCCAGCAGCCAGAACCCCTCTGGGGCCAACGTCCTGACTTTC.

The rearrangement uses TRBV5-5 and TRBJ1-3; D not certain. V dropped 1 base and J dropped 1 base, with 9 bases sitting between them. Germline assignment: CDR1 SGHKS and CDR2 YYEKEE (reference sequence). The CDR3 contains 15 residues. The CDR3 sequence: CASSLQAGSGNTIYF. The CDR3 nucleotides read TGTGCCAGCAGCTTGCAGGCAGGATCTGGAAACACCATATATTTT. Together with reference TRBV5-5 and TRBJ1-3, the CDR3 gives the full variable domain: DAGVTQSPTHLIKTRGQQVTLRCSPISGHKSVSWYQQVLGQGPQFIFQYYEKEERGRGNFPDRFSARQFPNYSSELNVNALLLGDSALYLCASSLQAGSGNTIYFGEGSWLTVV.

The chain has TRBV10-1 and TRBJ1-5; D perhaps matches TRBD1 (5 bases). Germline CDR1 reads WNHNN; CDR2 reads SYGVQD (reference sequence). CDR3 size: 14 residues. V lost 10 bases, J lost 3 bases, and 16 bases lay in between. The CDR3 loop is CANHAGPFNQPQHF. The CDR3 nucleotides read TGCGCCAATCATGCAGGGCCATTCAATCAGCCCCAGCATTTT.

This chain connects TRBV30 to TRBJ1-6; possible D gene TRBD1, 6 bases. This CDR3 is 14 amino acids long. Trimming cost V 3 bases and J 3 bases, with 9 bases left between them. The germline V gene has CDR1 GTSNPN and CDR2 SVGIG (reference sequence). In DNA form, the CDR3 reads TGTGCCTGGAGGCCGGGACACTATAATTCACCCCTCCACTTT. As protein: CAWRPGHYNSPLHF.

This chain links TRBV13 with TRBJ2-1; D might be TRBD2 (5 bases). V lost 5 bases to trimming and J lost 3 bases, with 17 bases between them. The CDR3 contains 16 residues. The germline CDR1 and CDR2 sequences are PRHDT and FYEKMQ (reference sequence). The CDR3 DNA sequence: TGTGCCAGCAGCCCTTCGAGCGGAAAGAGCTACAATGAGCAGTTCTTC. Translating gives CASSPSSGKSYNEQFF.

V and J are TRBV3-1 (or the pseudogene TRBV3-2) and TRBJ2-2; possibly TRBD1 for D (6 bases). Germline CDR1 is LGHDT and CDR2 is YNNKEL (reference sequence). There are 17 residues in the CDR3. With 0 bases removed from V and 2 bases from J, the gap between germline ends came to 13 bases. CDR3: CASSQDRARGNTGELFF. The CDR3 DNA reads TGTGCCAGCAGCCAAGATAGGGCCAGGGGAAACACCGGGGAGCTGTTTTTT.

CDR3 in amino acids: CASMGTSGGYNEQFF. DNA for the CDR3: TGTGCCAGCATGGGGACTAGCGGGGGGTACAATGAGCAGTTCTTC. The rearrangement joins TRBV2 to TRBJ2-1, with 15 nucleotides matching TRBD2. CDR1 is SNHLY and CDR2 is FYNNEI in the germline V gene. The CDR3 consists of 15 residues. The ends lost 7 bases at V and 4 bases at J; junction bases unmatched: 2.

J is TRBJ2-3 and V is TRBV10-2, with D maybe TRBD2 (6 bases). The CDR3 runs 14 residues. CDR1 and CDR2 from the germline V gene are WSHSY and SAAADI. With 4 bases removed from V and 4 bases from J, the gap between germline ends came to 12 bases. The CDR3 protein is CASSATGDPDTQYF. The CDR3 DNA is TGCGCCAGCAGTGCCACGGGGGACCCAGATACGCAGTATTTT.

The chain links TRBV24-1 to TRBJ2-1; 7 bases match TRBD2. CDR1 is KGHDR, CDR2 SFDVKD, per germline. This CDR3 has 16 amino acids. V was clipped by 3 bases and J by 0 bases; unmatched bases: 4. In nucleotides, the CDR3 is TGTGCCACCAGTGATGGCCGGGACTACTCCTACAATGAGCAGTTCTTC. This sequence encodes CATSDGRDYSYNEQFF.

The CDR3: CASSLGTFAGNTIYF. The CDR3 nucleotides read TGTGCCAGCAGTTTAGGTACTTTCGCAGGAAACACCATATATTTT. The chain uses TRBV28 and TRBJ1-3, with D unresolved. Per the germline V gene, CDR1 is MDHEN and CDR2 is SYDVKM. The V and J ends lost 2 bases and 4 bases respectively, with 12 bases between them. This CDR3 contains 15 residues.

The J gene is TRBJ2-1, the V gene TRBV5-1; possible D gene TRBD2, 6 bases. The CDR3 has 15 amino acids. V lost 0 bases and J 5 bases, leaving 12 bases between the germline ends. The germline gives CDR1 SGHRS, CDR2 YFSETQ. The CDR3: CASSLDGRANNEQFF. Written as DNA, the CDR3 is TGCGCCAGCAGCTTGGACGGGAGAGCGAACAATGAGCAGTTCTTC.

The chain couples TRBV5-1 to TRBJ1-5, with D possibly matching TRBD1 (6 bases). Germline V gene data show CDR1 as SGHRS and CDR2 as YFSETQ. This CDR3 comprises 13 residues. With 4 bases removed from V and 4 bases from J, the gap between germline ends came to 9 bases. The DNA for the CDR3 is TGCGCCAGCAGCGAAAGGGGGAATCAGCCCCAGCATTTT. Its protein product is CASSERGNQPQHF.